The rows below give T cell receptor beta chains drawn from one sample of a study of shared clonotypes between healthy human individuals. The assay was immunoSEQ multiplex PCR, and TCRdb's table has in-frame clones only and misses some. The table has over 850,000 clones, approximately 78% seen once; the top ten hold roughly 0.56%. Sequencing input: memory CD4+ T cells from PBMCs. Every receptor here comes from a man younger than 35 in good health. Some clones in this sample may be carry-over from other donors' samples. CDR3s leave out the opening cysteine and the closing phenylalanine or tryptophan. Fields, in order: V gene, J gene, clone size, CDR3 protein. Clone size is not always given. Where it is, it says once, few, many or a class for expanded clones.

V: TRBV18
J: TRBJ2-2
size: .
CDR3: ASSLNRGDTGELF

V: TRBV29-1
J: TRBJ1-1
size: many
CDR3: STAGTGVEAF

V: TRBV6-6
J: TRBJ2-1
size: .
CDR3: ASSYSRVRDNEQF

V: TRBV4-1
J: TRBJ2-3
size: .
CDR3: ASSLRTGTAQLSLRVTDTQY

V: TRBV2
J: TRBJ2-7
size: .
CDR3: ASTPNQPGLAGVWRYEQY

V: TRBV28
J: TRBJ1-5
size: .
CDR3: ASKEVSNQPQH

V: TRBV9
J: TRBJ2-1
size: .
CDR3: ASSLPPGSSYNEQF

V: TRBV5-1
J: TRBJ2-7
size: .
CDR3: ASSLGDTAYEQY

V: TRBV27
J: TRBJ1-2
size: .
CDR3: ASSLGTGASYT

V: TRBV27
J: TRBJ2-1
size: .
CDR3: ASRGARKVNEQF

V: TRBV19
J: TRBJ2-6
size: .
CDR3: ASGGYSGANVLT

V: TRBV7-9
J: TRBJ2-5
size: once
CDR3: ASSHIRTGGETQY

V: TRBV6-6
J: TRBJ1-6
size: .
CDR3: ASSRGTANSPLH

V: TRBV5-1
J: TRBJ2-1
size: .
CDR3: ASSDSYNEQF

V: TRBV7-2
J: TRBJ2-5
size: .
CDR3: ASSLSPQETQY

V: TRBV11-3
J: TRBJ2-7
size: few
CDR3: ASSQGLAESYEQY

V: TRBV6-5
J: TRBJ2-5
size: .
CDR3: ASSYSTGTQY

V: TRBV30
J: TRBJ2-1
size: .
CDR3: AWSAGGSDEQF

V: TRBV4-3
J: TRBJ1-2
size: few
CDR3: ASSQDGYGYT

V: TRBV5-1
J: TRBJ1-2
size: .
CDR3: ASSTTGNYGYT

V: TRBV28
J: TRBJ1-5
size: .
CDR3: ASSPGVGDQPQH

V: TRBV7-3
J: TRBJ1-1
size: .
CDR3: ASGKDWNTEAF

V: TRBV6-1
J: TRBJ1-5
size: .
CDR3: ASSEGLREWGYSNQPQH

V: TRBV5-1
J: TRBJ2-3
size: .
CDR3: ASRVASGPPDTQY

V: TRBV9
J: TRBJ2-7
size: .
CDR3: ASSVHSQGASYEQY